This T cell receptor (beta chain) came from a study of T cells in Graves' hyperthyroidism and ophthalmopathy (dated by TCRdb to about 2019). With regard to the full study: Peripheral blood was collected at initial diagnosis, before any treatment. After blood sampling, hyperthyroidism patients were treated with methimazole at a starting dose of 30 mg daily, and ophthalmopathy patients were treated with high-dose intravenous methylprednisolone. The 100 or so discovery patients were divided at random into training and test sets in a 7:3 ratio. TCR Vbeta CDR3 sequencing of approximately 140 peripheral blood samples (over 40 ophthalmopathy, about 75 hyperthyroidism and 17 progressor patients) is reported in the paper. An independent validation cohort of some 18 hyperthyroidism patients and about 15 patients who later progressed to ophthalmopathy tested prospective prediction of ophthalmopathy. The study also compared thyroid tissue and blood T-cell repertoires from about six Graves' hyperthyroidism patients. A discovery cohort of roughly 100 patients, about 40 with Graves' ophthalmopathy and roughly 59 with stable Graves' hyperthyroidism, was used to find distinguishing TCR V-J signatures. Overall study results and their limits: In cross-validation, a model built on a 13 V-J signature told ophthalmopathy apart from stable hyperthyroidism with approximately 90% sensitivity and approximately 84% specificity, and in testing the same model reached 80%/75%. During validation, the model predicted progression to ophthalmopathy a median of approximately 6 months ahead of onset, with 60% to 71% sensitivity and 72.22% specificity. Blood samples also contained most of the expanded thyroid clonotypes (frequency above 0.001), which suggests that blood repertoires may reflect thyroid immune responses. Sample size was not statistically predetermined, and blinding of investigators to group allocation was not performed.

The germline V gene encodes CDR1 MNHNS and CDR2 SASEGT. The CDR3 goes from the cysteine to the phenylalanine over 14 residues. Here the CDR3 DNA is all that survives: 42 bases in frame from base 1. V ends up 6 bases short and J 5 bases short, with an unmatched junction base count of 4. This clonotype was detected a few times. Its target antigen remains unknown. It has no much larger one-base neighbor in the sample; base qualities were not kept. TCR beta CDR3 regions were amplified from RNA transcripts. The first round of RT-PCR for the TCR CDR3 was performed with the HTBI primer set and the Qiagen OneStep RT-PCR kit. A second multiplex PCR round built the libraries, followed by size selection and purification. The libraries were sequenced on an Illumina HiSeq2000 using paired-end 100 bp reads. The original pipeline was this. SOAPnuke was used to process the raw data, throwing out any read that contained adapters or uncalled bases, had a mean Phred below 15, or lacked an exact constant-primer or identifier match. High-quality paired reads were merged with COPE v1.2.5, and unique nucleotide sequences were defined as clonotypes. MiTCR v1.1 was used to align clonotypes to the IMGT TRBV, TRBD and TRBJ reference segments. The analysis was restricted to V-J combinations with a frequency above 0.0001, which together covered approximately 99% of the repertoires. A TCS score was defined as the ratio of F50 (clonal expansion) to E x V (chaos), with BLOSUM62-based TCRdist applied between CDR3 peptides within each V-J. Welch's t-statistics and random forest reduced 500 to 650 V-J features to 10 to 15, which were used in a naive Bayes classifier (R e1071). The public reads were reanalyzed by TCRdb: fastp trimming at Q25, MiXCR alignment, in-frame beta chains only. For every CDR3 protein sequence, its rows merge into one entry that carries the most common genes and DNA. TCRdb assigned the V and J calls; the authors' analysis was not used. For this sample the table gives more than 350,000 distinct CDR3 sequences, of which over 12% were detected only once. 15% to 20% of the sample rests with the top ten.

In the ophthalmopathy patients, disease was moderately to severely active, with a Clinical Activity Score of 3 or more, a NOSPECS grade of 4 or more, and a duration of less than 3 months. Patients with uncontrolled infections, other autoimmune diseases, pregnancy or lactation were excluded. Diagnoses relied on clinical symptoms, serum thyroxine and TRAb, thyroid ultrasound and orbital computed tomography. Ficoll-Paque density gradient centrifugation was used to isolate PBMCs from approximately 10 ml of fresh peripheral blood. Total RNA was extracted using Trizol reagent, and RNA quality was assessed on an Agilent 2100 Bioanalyzer.

The chain is made from TRBV6-1 and TRBJ1-4, with 9 junctional bases fitting TRBD1. The clonotype was recovered from a woman aged 55-70 years with Graves' ophthalmopathy. Sample: blood. For the CDR3, the sequence is CASSSGTGNEKLFF. At the DNA level, the sequence is TGTGCCAGCAGCTCCGGGACAGGGAATGAAAAACTGTTTTTT.